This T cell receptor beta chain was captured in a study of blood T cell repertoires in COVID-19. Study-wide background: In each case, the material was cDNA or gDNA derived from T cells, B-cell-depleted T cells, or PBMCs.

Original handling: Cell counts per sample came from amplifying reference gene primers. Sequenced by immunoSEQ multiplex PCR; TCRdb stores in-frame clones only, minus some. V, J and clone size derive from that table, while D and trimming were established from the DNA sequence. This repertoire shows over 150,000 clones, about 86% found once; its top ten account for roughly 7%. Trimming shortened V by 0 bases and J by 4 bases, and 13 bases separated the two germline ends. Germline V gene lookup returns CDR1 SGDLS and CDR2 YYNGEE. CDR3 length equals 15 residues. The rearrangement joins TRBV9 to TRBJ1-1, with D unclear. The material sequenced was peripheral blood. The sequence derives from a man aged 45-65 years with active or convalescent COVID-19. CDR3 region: CASSVDSGKSTEAFF. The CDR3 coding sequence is TGTGCCAGCAGCGTAGACAGCGGGAAGAGCACTGAAGCTTTCTTT.